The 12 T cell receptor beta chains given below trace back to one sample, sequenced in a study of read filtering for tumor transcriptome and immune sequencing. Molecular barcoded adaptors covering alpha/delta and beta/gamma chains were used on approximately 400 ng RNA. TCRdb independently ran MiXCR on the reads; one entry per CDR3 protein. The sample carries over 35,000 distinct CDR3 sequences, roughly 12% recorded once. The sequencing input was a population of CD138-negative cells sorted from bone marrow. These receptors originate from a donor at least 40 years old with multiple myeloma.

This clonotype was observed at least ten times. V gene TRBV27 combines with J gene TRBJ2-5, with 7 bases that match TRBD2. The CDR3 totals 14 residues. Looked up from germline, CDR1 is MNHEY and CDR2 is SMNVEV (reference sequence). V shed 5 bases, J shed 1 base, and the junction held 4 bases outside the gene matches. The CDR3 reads CASSPGTTQETQYF. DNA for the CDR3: TGTGCCAGCAGTCCCGGGACTACCCAAGAGACCCAGTACTTC.

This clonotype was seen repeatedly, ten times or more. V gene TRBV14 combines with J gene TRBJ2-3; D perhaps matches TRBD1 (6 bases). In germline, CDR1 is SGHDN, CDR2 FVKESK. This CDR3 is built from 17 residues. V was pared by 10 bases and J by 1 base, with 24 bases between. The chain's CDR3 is CATSTQPSQGRTDTQYF. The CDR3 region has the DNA TGTGCCACCTCTACTCAGCCATCTCAGGGGCGCACAGATACGCAGTATTTT.

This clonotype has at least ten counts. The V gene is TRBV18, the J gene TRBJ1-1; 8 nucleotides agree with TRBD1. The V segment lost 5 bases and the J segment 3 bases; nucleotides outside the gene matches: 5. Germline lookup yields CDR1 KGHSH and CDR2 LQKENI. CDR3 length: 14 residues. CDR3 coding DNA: TGTGCCAGCTCATTCCAGACAGGGGACACTGAAGCTTTCTTT. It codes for CASSFQTGDTEAFF.

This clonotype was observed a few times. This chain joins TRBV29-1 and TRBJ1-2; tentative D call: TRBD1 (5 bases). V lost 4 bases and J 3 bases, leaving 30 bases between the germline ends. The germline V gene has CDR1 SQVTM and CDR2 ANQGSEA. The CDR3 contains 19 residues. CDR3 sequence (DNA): TGCAGCGTTGGACCCTGGGACCCAACCCTTGTTAGTGTCGACTATGGCTACACCTTC. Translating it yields CSVGPWDPTLVSVDYGYTF.

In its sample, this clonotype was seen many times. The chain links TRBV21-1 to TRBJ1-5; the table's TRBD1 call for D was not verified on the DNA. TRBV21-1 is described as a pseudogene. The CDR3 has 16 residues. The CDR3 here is CASSKDSLYSNQPQHF. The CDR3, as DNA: TGTGCCAGCAGCAAGGACAGTCTTTATAGCAATCAGCCCCAGCATTTT.

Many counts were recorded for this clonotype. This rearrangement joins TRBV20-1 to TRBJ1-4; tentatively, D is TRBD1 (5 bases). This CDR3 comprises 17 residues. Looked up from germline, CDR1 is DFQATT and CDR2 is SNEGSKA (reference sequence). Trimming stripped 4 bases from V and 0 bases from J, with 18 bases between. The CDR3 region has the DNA TGCAGTGCTATGCGGCAGGGACGGGTAGCAACTAATGAAAAACTGTTTTTT. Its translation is CSAMRQGRVATNEKLFF.

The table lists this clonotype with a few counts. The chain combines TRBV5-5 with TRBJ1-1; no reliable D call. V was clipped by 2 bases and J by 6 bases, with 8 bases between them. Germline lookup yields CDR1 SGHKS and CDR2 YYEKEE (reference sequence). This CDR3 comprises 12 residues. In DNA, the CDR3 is TGTGCCAGCAGCTTCATCGGGGCTGAAGCTTTCTTT. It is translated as CASSFIGAEAFF.

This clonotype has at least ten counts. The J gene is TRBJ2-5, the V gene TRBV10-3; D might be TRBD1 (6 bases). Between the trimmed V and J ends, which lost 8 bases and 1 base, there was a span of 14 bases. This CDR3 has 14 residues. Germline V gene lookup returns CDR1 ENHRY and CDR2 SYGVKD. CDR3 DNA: TGTGCCATCCAGGGGAGACTCGGCCAAGAGACCCAGTACTTC. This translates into CAIQGRLGQETQYF.

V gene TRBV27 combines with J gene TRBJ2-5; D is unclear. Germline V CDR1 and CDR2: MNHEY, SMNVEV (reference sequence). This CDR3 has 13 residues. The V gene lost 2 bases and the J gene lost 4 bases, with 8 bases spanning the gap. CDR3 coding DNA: TGTGCCAGCAGTTTAACTTGGGGAGAGACCCAGTACTTC. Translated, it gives CASSLTWGETQYF.

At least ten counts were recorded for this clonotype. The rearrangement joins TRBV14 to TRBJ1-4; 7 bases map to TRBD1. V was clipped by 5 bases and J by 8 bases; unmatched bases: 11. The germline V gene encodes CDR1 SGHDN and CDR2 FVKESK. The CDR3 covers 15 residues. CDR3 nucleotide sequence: TGTGCCAGCAGCAGCCGAACAGGGGCGGAGGAAAAACTGTTTTTT. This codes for CASSSRTGAEEKLFF.

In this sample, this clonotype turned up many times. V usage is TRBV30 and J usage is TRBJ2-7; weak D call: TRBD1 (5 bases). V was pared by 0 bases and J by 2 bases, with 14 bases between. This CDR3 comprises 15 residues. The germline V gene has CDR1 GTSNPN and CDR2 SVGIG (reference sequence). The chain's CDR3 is CAWSVQQVGTYEQYF. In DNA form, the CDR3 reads TGTGCCTGGAGTGTACAACAGGTGGGAACCTACGAGCAGTACTTC.

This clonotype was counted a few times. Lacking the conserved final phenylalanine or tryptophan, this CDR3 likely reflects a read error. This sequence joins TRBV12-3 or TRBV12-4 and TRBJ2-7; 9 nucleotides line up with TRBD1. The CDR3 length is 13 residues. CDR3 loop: CASRGQGSDEQYL. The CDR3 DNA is TGCGCCAGCAGGGGACAGGGATCTGACGAGCAGTACCTC.